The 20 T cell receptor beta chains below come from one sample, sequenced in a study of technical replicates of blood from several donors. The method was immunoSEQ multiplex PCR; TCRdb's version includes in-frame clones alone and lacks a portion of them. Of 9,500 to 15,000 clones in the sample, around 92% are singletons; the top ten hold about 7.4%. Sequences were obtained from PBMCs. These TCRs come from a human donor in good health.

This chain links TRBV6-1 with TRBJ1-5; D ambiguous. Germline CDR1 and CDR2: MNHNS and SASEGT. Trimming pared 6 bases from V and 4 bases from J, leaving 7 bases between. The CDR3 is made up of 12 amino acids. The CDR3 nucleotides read TGTGCCAGCAGGTTAGCAAATCAGCCCCAGCATTTT. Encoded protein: CASRLANQPQHF.

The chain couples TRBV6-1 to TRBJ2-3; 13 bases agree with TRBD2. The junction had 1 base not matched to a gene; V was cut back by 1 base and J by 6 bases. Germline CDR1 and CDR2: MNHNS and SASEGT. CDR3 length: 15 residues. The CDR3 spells CASSEETSGRDTQYF. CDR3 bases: TGTGCCAGCAGTGAAGAGACTAGCGGGAGGGATACGCAGTATTTT.

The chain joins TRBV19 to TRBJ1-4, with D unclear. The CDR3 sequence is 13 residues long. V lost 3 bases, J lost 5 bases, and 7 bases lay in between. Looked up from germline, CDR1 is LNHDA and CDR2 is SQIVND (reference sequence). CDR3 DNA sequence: TGTGCCAGTAGTATCGTCTCCAATGAAAAACTGTTTTTT. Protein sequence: CASSIVSNEKLFF.

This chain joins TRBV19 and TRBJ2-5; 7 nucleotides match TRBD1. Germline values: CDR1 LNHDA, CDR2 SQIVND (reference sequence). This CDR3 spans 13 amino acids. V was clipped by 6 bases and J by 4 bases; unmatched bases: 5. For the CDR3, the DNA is TGTGCCAGTAGCCAACAGGGGACAGAGACCCAGTACTTC. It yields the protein CASSQQGTETQYF.

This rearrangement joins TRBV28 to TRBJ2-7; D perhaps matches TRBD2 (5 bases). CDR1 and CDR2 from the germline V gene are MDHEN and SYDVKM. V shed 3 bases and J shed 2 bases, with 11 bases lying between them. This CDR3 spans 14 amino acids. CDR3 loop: CASSFVDLTYEQYF. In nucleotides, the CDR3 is TGTGCCAGCAGTTTCGTGGACTTAACCTACGAGCAGTACTTC.

As DNA, the CDR3 is TGTGCCAGCAGCCCGACCCCCGGAACGGGCACTGAAGCTTTCTTT. This gives the protein CASSPTPGTGTEAFF. The chain links TRBV7-2 to TRBJ1-1; D call uncertain. The CDR3 has 15 amino acids. Germline CDR1 and CDR2: SGHTA and FQGNSA. V was cut by 5 bases and J by 4 bases, with 17 bases left in between.

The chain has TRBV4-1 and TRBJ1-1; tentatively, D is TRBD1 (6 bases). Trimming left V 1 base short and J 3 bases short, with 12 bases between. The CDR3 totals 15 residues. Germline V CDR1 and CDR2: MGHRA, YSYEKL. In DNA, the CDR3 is TGCGCCAGCAGCCAAGGGGTGGGGGCGGACACTGAAGCTTTCTTT. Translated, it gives CASSQGVGADTEAFF.

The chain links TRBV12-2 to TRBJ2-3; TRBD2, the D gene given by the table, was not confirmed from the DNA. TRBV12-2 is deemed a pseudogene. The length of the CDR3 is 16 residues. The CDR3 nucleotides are TGTGCAAGTCGCTCGCCCGGACTAGCGGGCACAGATACGCAGTATTTT. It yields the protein CASRSPGLAGTDTQYF.

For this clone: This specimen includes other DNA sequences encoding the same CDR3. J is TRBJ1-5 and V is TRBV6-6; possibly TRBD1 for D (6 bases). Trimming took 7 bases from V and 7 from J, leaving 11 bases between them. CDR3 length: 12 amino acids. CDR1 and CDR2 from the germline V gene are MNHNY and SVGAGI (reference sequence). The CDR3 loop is CASTQGNQPQHF. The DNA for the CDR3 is TGTGCCAGCACGCAGGGGAACCAGCCCCAGCATTTT.

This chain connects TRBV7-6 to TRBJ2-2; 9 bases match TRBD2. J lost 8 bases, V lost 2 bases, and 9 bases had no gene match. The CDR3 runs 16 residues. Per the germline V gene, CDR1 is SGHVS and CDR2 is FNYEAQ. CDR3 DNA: TGTGCCAGCAGCTTATACGGCGGGAGGGCCGCTGGGGAGCTGTTTTTT. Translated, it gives CASSLYGGRAAGELFF.

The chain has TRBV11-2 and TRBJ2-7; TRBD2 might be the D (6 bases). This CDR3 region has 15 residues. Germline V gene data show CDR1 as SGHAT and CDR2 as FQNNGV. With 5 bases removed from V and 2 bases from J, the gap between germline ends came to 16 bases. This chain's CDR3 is CASSQLATETYEQYF. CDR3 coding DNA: TGTGCCAGCAGCCAGCTAGCGACTGAGACCTACGAGCAGTACTTC.

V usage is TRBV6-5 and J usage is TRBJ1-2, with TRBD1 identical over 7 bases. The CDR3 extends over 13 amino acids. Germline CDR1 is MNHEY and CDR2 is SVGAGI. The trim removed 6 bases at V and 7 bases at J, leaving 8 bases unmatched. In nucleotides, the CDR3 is TGTGCCAGCAGCCTCGACAGGGTAGCTGGCTACACCTTC. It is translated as CASSLDRVAGYTF.

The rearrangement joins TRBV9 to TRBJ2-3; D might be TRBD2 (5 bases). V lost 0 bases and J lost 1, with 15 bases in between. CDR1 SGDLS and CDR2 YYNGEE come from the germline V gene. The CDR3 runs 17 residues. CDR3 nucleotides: TGTGCCAGCAGCGTAGCTACTCTAGCTCGGGGCACAGATACGCAGTATTTT. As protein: CASSVATLARGTDTQYF.

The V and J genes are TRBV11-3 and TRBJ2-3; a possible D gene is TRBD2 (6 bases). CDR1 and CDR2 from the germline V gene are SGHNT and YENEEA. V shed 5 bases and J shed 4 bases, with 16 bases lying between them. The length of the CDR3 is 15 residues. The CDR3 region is CASSPRGMGADTQYF. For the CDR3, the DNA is TGTGCCAGCAGCCCCCGGGGGATGGGGGCAGATACGCAGTATTTT. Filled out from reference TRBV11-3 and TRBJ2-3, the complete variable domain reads EAGVVQSPRYKIIEKKQPVAFWCNPISGHNTLYWYLQNLGQGPELLIRYENEEAVDDSQLPKDRFSAERLKGVDSTLKIQPAELGDSAVYLCASSPRGMGADTQYFGPGTRLTVL.

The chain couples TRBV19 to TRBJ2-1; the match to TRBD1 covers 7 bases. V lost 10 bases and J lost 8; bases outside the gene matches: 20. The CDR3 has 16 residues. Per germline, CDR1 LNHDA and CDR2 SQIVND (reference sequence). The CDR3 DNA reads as TGTGCCACCCTCTCCACCAGAGGGGGCTTTAATCATGAGCAGTTCTTC. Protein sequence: CATLSTRGGFNHEQFF. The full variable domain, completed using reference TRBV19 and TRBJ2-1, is DGGITQSPKYLFRKEGQNVTLSCEQNLNHDAMYWYRQDPGQGLRLIYYSQIVNDFQKGDIAEGYSVSREKKESFPLTVTSAQKNPTAFYLCATLSTRGGFNHEQFFGPGTRLTVL.

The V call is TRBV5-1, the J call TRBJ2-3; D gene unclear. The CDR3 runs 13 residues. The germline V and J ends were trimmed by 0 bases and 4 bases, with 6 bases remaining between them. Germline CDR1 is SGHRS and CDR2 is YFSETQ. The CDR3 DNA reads TGCGCCAGCAGCTTGGGGGCCCCAGATACGCAGTATTTT. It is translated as CASSLGAPDTQYF. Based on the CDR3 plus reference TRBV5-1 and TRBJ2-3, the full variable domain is KAGVTQTPRYLIKTRGQQVTLSCSPISGHRSVSWYQQTPGQGLQFLFEYFSETQRNKGNFPGRFSGRQFSNSRSEMNVSTLELGDSALYLCASSLGAPDTQYFGPGTRLTVL.

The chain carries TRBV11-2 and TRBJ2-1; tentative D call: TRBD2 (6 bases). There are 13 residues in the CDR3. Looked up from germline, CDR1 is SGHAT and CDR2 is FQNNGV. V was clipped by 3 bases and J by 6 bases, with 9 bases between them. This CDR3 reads CASSFQEGNEQFF. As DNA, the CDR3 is TGTGCCAGCAGCTTTCAGGAGGGCAATGAGCAGTTCTTC. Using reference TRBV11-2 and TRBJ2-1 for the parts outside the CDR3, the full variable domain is EAGVAQSPRYKIIEKRQSVAFWCNPISGHATLYWYQQILGQGPKLLIQFQNNGVVDDSQLPKDRFSAERLKGVDSTLKIQPAKLEDSAVYLCASSFQEGNEQFFGPGTRLTVL.

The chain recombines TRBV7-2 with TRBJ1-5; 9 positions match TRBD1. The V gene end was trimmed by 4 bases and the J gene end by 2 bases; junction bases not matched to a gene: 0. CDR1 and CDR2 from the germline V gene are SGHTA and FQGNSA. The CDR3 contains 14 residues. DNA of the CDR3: TGTGCCAGCAGCTGGACAGGGGGCAATCAGCCCCAGCATTTT. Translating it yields CASSWTGGNQPQHF. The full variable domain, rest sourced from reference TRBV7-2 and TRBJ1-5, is GAGVSQSPSNKVTEKGKDVELRCDPISGHTALYWYRQSLGQGLEFLIYFQGNSAPDKSGLPSDRFSAERTGGSVSTLTIQRTQQEDSAVYLCASSWTGGNQPQHFGDGTRLSIL.

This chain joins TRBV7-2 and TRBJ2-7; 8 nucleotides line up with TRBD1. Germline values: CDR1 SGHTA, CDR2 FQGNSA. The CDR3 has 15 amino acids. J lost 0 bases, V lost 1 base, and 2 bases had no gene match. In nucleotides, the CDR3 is TGTGCCAGCAGCTTAGTCGGGACAGGCTCCTACGAGCAGTACTTC. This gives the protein CASSLVGTGSYEQYF.

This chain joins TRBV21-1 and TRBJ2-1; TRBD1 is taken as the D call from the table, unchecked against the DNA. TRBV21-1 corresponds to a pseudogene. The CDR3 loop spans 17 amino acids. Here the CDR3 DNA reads TGTGCCAGCAGCATTCCGGCCGTAATACAGGCCTACAATGAGCAGTTCTTC. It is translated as CASSIPAVIQAYNEQFF.